Below are 21 T cell receptor beta chains sequenced from a single sample in a study of cytomegalovirus exposure and HLA in healthy donors. Both 60 Vbeta primers and 13 Jbeta primers went into the PCR. Here immunoSEQ multiplex PCR was the method, and the copy in TCRdb shows in-frame clones only, minus some. The data show some 90,000 clones, approximately 80% seen once. The sequencing sample was made of PBMCs. The receptor source for this set is a human donor in good health.

The chain has TRBV7-2 and TRBJ1-4; D call uncertain. V lost 6 bases and J lost 0, with 8 bases in between. The CDR3 runs to 14 residues. Germline V gives CDR1 SGHTA, CDR2 FQGNSA. CDR3 in DNA: TGTGCCAGCAGGGCTTCCTCAACTAATGAAAAACTGTTTTTT. Translated, it gives CASRASSTNEKLFF.

This clone was seen a single time. This sequence joins TRBV6-1 and TRBJ2-7; perhaps TRBD2 as D (6 bases). The CDR3 sequence is 16 residues long. Germline-derived CDR1 and CDR2 are MNHNS and SASEGT. V was clipped by 3 bases and J by 2 bases, with 17 bases between them. Here the CDR3 reads CASSDQAGSRAYEQYF. The DNA for the CDR3 is TGTGCCAGCAGTGACCAAGCCGGGAGTCGGGCCTACGAGCAGTACTTC.

The chain links TRBV18 to TRBJ1-5, with D uncertain. Germline CDR1 KGHSH, CDR2 LQKENI. Deletions cut 1 base from V and 0 bases from J, with 10 bases between. The CDR3 totals 16 residues. The CDR3 sequence: CASSPREAYSNQPQHF. The DNA of the CDR3 is TGTGCCAGCTCACCACGAGAGGCATATAGCAATCAGCCCCAGCATTTT.

J is TRBJ1-2 and V is TRBV9; unclear D gene. The length of the CDR3 is 15 residues. The V and J ends lost 0 bases and 3 bases respectively, with 12 bases between them. Germline V gene data show CDR1 as SGDLS and CDR2 as YYNGEE. The CDR3 protein is CASSVGTAGDYGYTF. DNA of the CDR3: TGTGCCAGCAGCGTAGGGACCGCCGGGGACTATGGCTACACCTTC.

The gene calls are TRBV5-6 and TRBJ1-5; D not certain. CDR1 SGHDT and CDR2 YYEEEE come from the germline V gene. The CDR3 length is 14 residues. The V and J ends lost 2 bases and 6 bases respectively, with 12 bases between them. This CDR3 is CASSFSGKAQPQHF. The CDR3 nucleotides read TGTGCCAGCAGCTTCTCGGGGAAAGCTCAGCCCCAGCATTTT.

The gene calls are TRBV6-5 and TRBJ1-6; the D gene is possibly TRBD1 (6 bases). This CDR3 is 16 amino acids long. Germline loops: CDR1 MNHEY, CDR2 SVGAGI. Trimming left V 0 bases short and J 10 bases short, with 16 bases between. DNA of the CDR3: TGTGCCAGCAGTTACTCTACGGGACGAGGGGGATCACCCCTCCACTTT. This gives the protein CASSYSTGRGGSPLHF.

This clone was recorded a few times. This rearrangement joins TRBV11-1 to TRBJ2-4; D perhaps matches TRBD2 (7 bases). The CDR3 length is 19 residues. Per the germline V gene, CDR1 is SGHAT and CDR2 is FQDESV (reference sequence). V dropped 0 bases and J dropped 0 bases, with 18 bases sitting between them. The DNA of the CDR3 is TGTGCCAGCAGCTTAGCGGCAGGGGCGGGGGCCAAAGCCAAAAACATTCAGTACTTC. It translates to CASSLAAGAGAKAKNIQYF.

The V gene is TRBV4-1, the J gene TRBJ2-7, with 7 bases fitting TRBD1. Germline-derived CDR1 and CDR2 are MGHRA and YSYEKL. V shed 1 base, J shed 3 bases, and the junction held 9 bases outside the gene matches. The length of the CDR3 is 16 residues. The CDR3 nucleotides are TGCGCCAGCAGCCAAGTTAGCACAGGGGCTTTCTACGAGCAGTACTTC. This encodes CASSQVSTGAFYEQYF.

The V gene is TRBV7-2, the J gene TRBJ2-7; 9 bases match TRBD2. V gave up 1 base and J gave up 3 bases; unmatched junction bases: 4. In germline, CDR1 is SGHTA, CDR2 FQGNSA. CDR3 length: 15 amino acids. This chain's CDR3 is CASSLGASGIYEQYF. Written as DNA, the CDR3 is TGTGCCAGCAGCTTAGGGGCTAGCGGGATCTACGAGCAGTACTTC.

This clone was recorded a few times. The DNA for the CDR3 is TGTGCCTGGACGGTGATTACTGAAGCTTTCTTT. This sequence encodes CAWTVITEAFF. This sequence joins TRBV30 and TRBJ1-1; D unclear. The germline CDR1 and CDR2 sequences are GTSNPN and SVGIG (reference sequence). The CDR3 spans 11 residues. V was shortened by 4 bases and J by 5 bases, with 8 bases between the two germline ends. The full variable domain, its missing parts supplied by reference TRBV30 and TRBJ1-1, is SQTIHQWPATLVQPVGSPLSLECTVEGTSNPNLYWYRQAAGRGLQLLFYSVGIGQISSEVPQNLSASRPQDRQFILSSKKLLLSDSGFYLCAWTVITEAFFGQGTRLTVV.

This chain connects TRBV28 to TRBJ1-5, with D tentatively TRBD1 (6 bases). The V end lost 8 bases, the J end lost 4 bases, and 15 bases lay between the germline ends. CDR1 is MDHEN, CDR2 SYDVKM, per germline. This CDR3 region has 14 residues. The CDR3 region is CASQFGTNNQPQHF. The CDR3 nucleotides are TGTGCCAGCCAATTTGGGACAAATAATCAGCCCCAGCATTTT.

The rearrangement links TRBV27 to TRBJ2-7; TRBD1 is a possible D gene (6 bases). CDR1 and CDR2 (germline): MNHEY, SMNVEV (reference sequence). Trimming took off 1 base at V and 6 bases at J, with 10 bases between the two ends. The CDR3 length is 13 residues. CDR3 bases: TGTGCCAGCAGTTTATTCCTCAGGGGCGAGCAGTACTTC. Protein product: CASSLFLRGEQYF.

V and J are TRBV5-4 and TRBJ2-7; 9 bases match TRBD1. Germline CDR1 and CDR2: SGHNT and YYREEE (reference sequence). This CDR3 has 14 residues. V dropped 1 base and J dropped 6; count of bases not matched to a gene: 5. CDR3 DNA sequence: TGTGCCAGCAGCTTGATCGACAGGGGGTTCGAGCAGTACTTC. Its translation is CASSLIDRGFEQYF.

V usage is TRBV10-3 and J usage is TRBJ1-2; a weak D match, TRBD1 (5 bases). Trimming cost V 4 bases and J 6 bases, with 12 bases left between them. Germline CDR1 and CDR2: ENHRY and SYGVKD. CDR3 size: 13 residues. The CDR3 sequence: CAISVGGGDGYTF. CDR3 in DNA: TGTGCCATCAGTGTGGGGGGGGGTGATGGCTACACCTTC.

The gene calls are TRBV9 and TRBJ2-7, with 7 bases matching TRBD2. The ends lost 4 bases at V and 1 base at J; junction bases unmatched: 8. The CDR3 contains 15 residues. Germline CDR1 SGDLS, CDR2 YYNGEE. In DNA form, the CDR3 reads TGTGCCAGCAGCACCCAGGCCGGGGGGTCCTACGAGCAGTACTTC. This gives the protein CASSTQAGGSYEQYF.

This rearrangement joins TRBV7-2 to TRBJ1-5; a weak D match, TRBD1 (6 bases). The V end lost 6 bases, the J end lost 0 bases, and 9 bases lay between the germline ends. The CDR3 length is 14 residues. Germline V lookup: CDR1 SGHTA, CDR2 FQGNSA. The CDR3 sequence: CASSLDSSNQPQHF. CDR3 DNA: TGTGCCAGCAGTCTGGACAGTAGCAATCAGCCCCAGCATTTT.

This sequence joins TRBV4-2 and TRBJ2-3; the match to TRBD2 covers 9 bases. Trimming cost V 2 bases and J 1 base; bases outside gene matches: 10. Germline loops: CDR1 LGHNA, CDR2 YNFKEQ. This CDR3 contains 18 residues. CDR3 sequence reads: CASSQLIAGEVGTDTQYF. The CDR3 nucleotides are TGTGCCAGCAGCCAATTGATAGCGGGGGAAGTTGGCACAGATACGCAGTATTTT.

This rearrangement joins TRBV29-1 to TRBJ1-5; D not resolved. Trimming cost V 7 bases and J 0 bases, with 10 bases left between them. CDR3 length: 13 amino acids. CDR1 is SQVTM, CDR2 ANQGSEA, per germline. CDR3 nucleotides: TGCAGCGCCGGAGTTGATAGCAATCAGCCCCAGCATTTT. Translated: CSAGVDSNQPQHF. Using reference TRBV29-1 and TRBJ1-5 for the parts outside the CDR3, the full variable domain is SAVISQKPSRDICQRGTSLTIQCQVDSQVTMMFWYRQQPGQSLTLIATANQGSEATYESGFVIDKFPISRPNLTFSTLTVSNMSPEDSSIYLCSAGVDSNQPQHFGDGTRLSIL.

To note about this clone: A junction end diverges from the germline sequence, so it may reflect a read error. The V gene is TRBV5-1, the J gene TRBJ2-7; possible D gene TRBD2, 5 bases. The CDR3 is 12 residues long. Looked up from germline, CDR1 is SGHRS and CDR2 is YFSETQ. The CDR3 sequence: CASSLDVEDSIF. CDR3 DNA sequence: TGCGCCAGCAGCTTGGATGTGGAGGATAGTATCTTC.

V usage is TRBV19 and J usage is TRBJ2-7; 10 bases align to TRBD2. The CDR3 contains 16 residues. The J segment lost 6 bases and the V segment lost 5 bases, leaving 13 bases of the junction unmatched. Looked up from germline, CDR1 is LNHDA and CDR2 is SQIVND (reference sequence). CDR3 in amino acids: CASSHRTSGRLSEQYF. Written as DNA, the CDR3 is TGTGCCAGTAGTCACCGGACTAGCGGCCGACTTTCCGAGCAGTACTTC.

This chain links TRBV7-2 with TRBJ2-4; D uncertain. The CDR3 has 13 residues. V lost 5 bases and J 0 bases, leaving 5 bases between the germline ends. From germline, CDR1 is SGHTA and CDR2 FQGNSA. Here the CDR3 reads CASSRLAKNIQYF. The CDR3 nucleotides are TGTGCCAGCAGCCGACTAGCCAAAAACATTCAGTACTTC.